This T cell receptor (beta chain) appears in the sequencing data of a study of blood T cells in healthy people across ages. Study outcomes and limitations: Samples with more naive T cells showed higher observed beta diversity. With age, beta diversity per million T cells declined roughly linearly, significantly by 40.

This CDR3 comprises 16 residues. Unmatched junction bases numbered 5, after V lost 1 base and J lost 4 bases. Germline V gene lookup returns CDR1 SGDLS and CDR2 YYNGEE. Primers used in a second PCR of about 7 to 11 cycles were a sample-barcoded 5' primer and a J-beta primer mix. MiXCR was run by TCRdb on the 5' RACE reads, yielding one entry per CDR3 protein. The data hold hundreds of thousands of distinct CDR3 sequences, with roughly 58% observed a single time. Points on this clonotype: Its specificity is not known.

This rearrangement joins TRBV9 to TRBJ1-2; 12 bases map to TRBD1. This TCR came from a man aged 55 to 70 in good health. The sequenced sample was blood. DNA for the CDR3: TGTGCCAGCAGCGTATTGGGGACAGGGGGCCTCTATGGCTACACCTTC. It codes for CASSVLGTGGLYGYTF.